These 23 T cell receptor beta chains came from one sample sequenced in a study of cytomegalovirus exposure and HLA in healthy donors. A multiplex PCR was run with 60 Vbeta primers and 13 Jbeta primers. The assay was immunoSEQ multiplex PCR, and TCRdb's table has in-frame clones only and misses some. This repertoire includes under 150,000 clones. The material sequenced was PBMCs. All receptors derive from a woman in her sixties or seventies in good health and CMV-seronegative.

The chain uses TRBV28 and TRBJ2-3; 10 bases line up with TRBD2. The CDR3 consists of 15 residues. After removal of 4 bases from V and 1 base from J, the junction contained 2 bases not matched to a gene. Germline V gene data show CDR1 as MDHEN and CDR2 as SYDVKM. This CDR3 is CASSYSGRGTDTQYF. The CDR3 region has the DNA TGTGCCAGCAGTTACAGCGGGAGGGGCACAGATACGCAGTATTTT.

The V call is TRBV7-3, the J call TRBJ2-6; 9 positions agree with TRBD1. The germline V gene has CDR1 SGHTA and CDR2 FQGTGA. The CDR3 consists of 16 residues. J gave up 2 bases and V 5 bases, and 4 bases lay outside the gene matches. The CDR3 nucleotides are TGTGCCAGCAGCCAGGACAGGGGCCCTGGGGCCAACGTCCTGACTTTC. Translation: CASSQDRGPGANVLTF. Supplemented by reference TRBV7-3 and TRBJ2-6, the full variable domain reads GAGVSQTPSNKVTEKGKYVELRCDPISGHTALYWYRQSLGQGPEFLIYFQGTGAADDSGLPNDRFFAVRPEGSVSTLKIQRTERGDSAVYLCASSQDRGPGANVLTFGAGSRLTVL.

The chain recombines TRBV7-9 with TRBJ2-7, with 7 bases aligning to TRBD2. This CDR3 spans 15 amino acids. Germline V lookup: CDR1 SEHNR, CDR2 FQNEAQ (reference sequence). Losses at the gene ends were 4 bases for V and 6 bases for J; bases not matched to a gene: 12. The CDR3 region has the DNA TGTGCCAGCAGCTCATGGACTAGTTTTGAGGGCGAGCAGTACTTC. Residues: CASSSWTSFEGEQYF.

CDR3 sequence: CASSPYSRGETQYF. CDR3 in DNA: TGTGCCAGCTCACCATATAGTAGGGGTGAGACCCAGTACTTC. The gene calls are TRBV18 and TRBJ2-5; a weak D match, TRBD1 (5 bases). Germline V gives CDR1 KGHSH, CDR2 LQKENI. This CDR3 comprises 14 residues. The V gene lost 2 bases and the J gene lost 5 bases, with 12 bases spanning the gap. The whole variable domain, remainder taken from reference TRBV18 and TRBJ2-5, is NAGVMQNPRHLVRRRGQEARLRCSPMKGHSHVYWYRQLPEEGLKFMVYLQKENIIDESGMPKERFSAEFPKEGPSILRIQQVVRGDSAAYFCASSPYSRGETQYFGPGTRLLVL.

The gene calls are TRBV7-3 and TRBJ2-3; D possibly corresponds to TRBD2 (5 bases). Germline loops: CDR1 SGHTA, CDR2 FQGTGA. CDR3 length: 14 residues. Trimming took off 3 bases at V and 6 bases at J, with 13 bases between the two ends. The CDR3 coding sequence is TGTGCCAGCAGCTTGGGTGGGAGTCTGGATACGCAGTATTTT. This sequence encodes CASSLGGSLDTQYF. Together with reference TRBV7-3 and TRBJ2-3, the CDR3 gives the full variable domain: GAGVSQTPSNKVTEKGKYVELRCDPISGHTALYWYRQSLGQGPEFLIYFQGTGAADDSGLPNDRFFAVRPEGSVSTLKIQRTERGDSAVYLCASSLGGSLDTQYFGPGTRLTVL.

The chain combines TRBV28 with TRBJ2-3; TRBD1 matches at 10 bases. Germline V gene sequence: CDR1 MDHEN, CDR2 SYDVKM. The CDR3 runs to 18 residues. V shed 5 bases, J shed 5 bases, and the junction held 16 bases outside the gene matches. CDR3 region: CASSPIDRTGGMRDTQYF. The CDR3 region has the DNA TGTGCCAGCAGTCCTATCGACCGGACAGGGGGGATGCGAGATACGCAGTATTTT.

The rearrangement joins TRBV18 to TRBJ2-4; D is possibly TRBD2 (6 bases). Trimming took 6 bases from V and 0 from J, leaving 15 bases between them. Germline V gene data show CDR1 as KGHSH and CDR2 as LQKENI. This CDR3 is built from 16 residues. This CDR3 is CASSREPNLAKNIQYF. CDR3 bases: TGTGCCAGCTCCCGGGAGCCAAACTTAGCCAAAAACATTCAGTACTTC.

The chain carries TRBV7-9 and TRBJ1-2; D not certain. The CDR3 length is 13 residues. The germline CDR1 and CDR2 sequences are SEHNR and FQNEAQ (reference sequence). Trimming cost V 3 bases and J 3 bases, with 8 bases left between them. Here the CDR3 DNA reads TGTGCCAGCAGCTTTACAGAAGACTATGGCTACACCTTC. This sequence encodes CASSFTEDYGYTF.

The genes are TRBV5-4 and TRBJ2-7; 12 positions agree with TRBD1. Germline values: CDR1 SGHNT, CDR2 YYREEE (reference sequence). The CDR3 contains 15 residues. The V and J ends lost 4 bases and 2 bases, in that order; junction bases with no gene match: 4. Here the CDR3 reads CASSTGTGGTYEQYF. CDR3 bases: TGTGCCAGCAGCACGGGGACAGGGGGCACCTACGAGCAGTACTTC.

This chain uses TRBV28 with TRBJ1-2; D not certain. Trimming took off 2 bases at V and 1 base at J, with 2 bases between the two ends. The CDR3 consists of 12 residues. Germline loops: CDR1 MDHEN, CDR2 SYDVKM. The CDR3 sequence is CASSLRNYGYTF. DNA for the CDR3: TGTGCCAGCAGTTTACGTAACTATGGCTACACCTTC.

The chain recombines TRBV7-9 with TRBJ2-7, with D possibly being TRBD2 (5 bases). This CDR3 has 14 amino acids. Germline CDR1 SEHNR, CDR2 FQNEAQ (reference sequence). Deletions cut 1 base from V and 3 bases from J, with 10 bases between. In DNA, the CDR3 is TGTGCCAGCAGCTTAGGGGCTAGCAACTACGAGCAGTACTTC. Residues: CASSLGASNYEQYF.

The chain recombines TRBV7-9 with TRBJ2-7; 8 bases line up with TRBD1. V dropped 4 bases and J dropped 7; count of bases not matched to a gene: 15. CDR3 length: 16 residues. Germline V gene data show CDR1 as SEHNR and CDR2 as FQNEAQ (reference sequence). For the CDR3, the DNA is TGTGCCAGCAGCTCATGGACAGGGACGGGCTCTGGGGAGCAGTACTTC. It specifies CASSSWTGTGSGEQYF.

The rearrangement uses TRBV6-6 and TRBJ2-2; possible D gene TRBD1, 5 bases. The germline CDR1 and CDR2 sequences are MNHNY and SVGAGI (reference sequence). The CDR3 runs to 14 residues. V gave up 5 bases and J gave up 4 bases, with 11 bases separating them. This CDR3 reads CASSPTDPTGELFF. In DNA form, the CDR3 reads TGTGCCAGCAGTCCGACAGATCCCACCGGGGAGCTGTTTTTT.

V gene TRBV19 combines with J gene TRBJ2-7; possibly TRBD1 for D (5 bases). The germline CDR1 and CDR2 sequences are LNHDA and SQIVND (reference sequence). Trimming left V 3 bases short and J 6 bases short, with 15 bases between. The CDR3 totals 14 residues. CDR3 sequence (DNA): TGTGCCAGTAGTATTTCGGACATCTCAGGCGAGCAGTACTTC. It is translated as CASSISDISGEQYF.

V is TRBV2 and J is TRBJ2-7, with a tentative D call TRBD2 (7 bases). The germline CDR1 and CDR2 sequences are SNHLY and FYNNEI. The V and J ends lost 6 bases and 1 base respectively, with 13 bases between them. This CDR3 contains 14 residues. CDR3 nucleotides: TGTGCCAGCAGGGGGGGGACACTATCCTACGAGCAGTACTTC. Translated: CASRGGTLSYEQYF.

The genes are TRBV2 and TRBJ1-1, with 9 positions matching TRBD1. Trimming at V came to 7 bases and at J to 11 bases, leaving 11 bases not matched to a gene. The germline V gene encodes CDR1 SNHLY and CDR2 FYNNEI. The CDR3 loop spans 13 amino acids. In DNA, the CDR3 is TGTGCCAGCAAAAGGACGCCAGGGACAGGGGCTTTCTTT. Its protein is CASKRTPGTGAFF.

The chain has TRBV7-2 and TRBJ1-4, with no clear D. Trimming stripped 8 bases from V and 12 bases from J, with 16 bases between. The germline CDR1 and CDR2 sequences are SGHTA and FQGNSA. The CDR3 extends over 12 amino acids. The DNA of the CDR3 is TGTGCCAGCGGCCAGACGGGGTGGGAACTGTTTTTT. Translated, it gives CASGQTGWELFF.

As for this clone: At one end the junction does not follow the germline gene, possibly because of a read error. The genes are TRBV6-5 and TRBJ1-3; no firm D call. The CDR3 is 15 amino acids. Germline loops: CDR1 MNHEY, CDR2 SVGAGI. CDR3 coding DNA: TGTGCCAGCAGTTACTCCCCAGACTCTAGAAACACCATATATTTT. Translated, it gives CASSYSPDSRNTIYF.

The chain couples TRBV4-1 to TRBJ1-2; TRBD1 is a possible D gene (5 bases). The length of the CDR3 is 15 residues. Deletions cut 1 base from V and 5 bases from J, with 14 bases between. Per germline, CDR1 MGHRA and CDR2 YSYEKL. CDR3 DNA sequence: TGCGCCAGCAGCCAAGGTCCCGGGCAGGGATATGGCTACACCTTC. This codes for CASSQGPGQGYGYTF.

The chain links TRBV7-2 to TRBJ1-5; possibly TRBD1 for D (5 bases). Germline V lookup: CDR1 SGHTA, CDR2 FQGNSA. The CDR3 is made up of 18 amino acids. The germline V and J ends were trimmed by 4 bases and 0 bases, with 19 bases remaining between them. The DNA for the CDR3 is TGTGCCAGCAGCTCCCGGGGAGGGACCAGCTATAGCAATCAGCCCCAGCATTTT. This gives the protein CASSSRGGTSYSNQPQHF.

The V gene is TRBV27, the J gene TRBJ1-1; D remains unclear. With 3 bases removed from V and 8 bases from J, the gap between germline ends came to 19 bases. This CDR3 comprises 15 residues. The V gene's germline CDR1 is MNHEY and CDR2 SMNVEV (reference sequence). The CDR3 sequence: CASSFRSDVRTEAFF. In DNA, the CDR3 is TGTGCCAGCAGTTTTCGGAGCGACGTCAGAACGGAAGCTTTCTTT.

The genes are TRBV7-3 and TRBJ1-6; D possibly corresponds to TRBD1 (5 bases). CDR3 length: 15 residues. V was shortened by 5 bases and J by 4 bases, with 12 bases between the two germline ends. Germline V gene lookup returns CDR1 SGHTA and CDR2 FQGTGA. The CDR3, as DNA: TGTGCCAGCAGCGCGTTTGGGACTTATAATTCACCCCTCCACTTT. It codes for CASSAFGTYNSPLHF.

The chain recombines TRBV25-1 with TRBJ2-7; TRBD1 matches 7 bases. CDR1 is MGHDK, CDR2 SYGVNS, per germline. J was trimmed by 1 base and V by 4 bases; bases with no gene match: 13. There are 17 residues in the CDR3. The CDR3 region is CASSANPGTALSYEQYF. The CDR3 nucleotides read TGTGCCAGCAGTGCCAACCCCGGGACAGCACTTTCCTACGAGCAGTACTTC.